One and the same sample provided the 16 T cell receptor beta chains below, sequenced in a study of T-cell reconstitution after alpha-beta-depleted transplantation in children. Library preparation (for TCRbeta) was performed with unique molecular identifiers. MiXCR, applied by TCRdb to the PCR reads, yields one record per CDR3 protein. Of about 230,000 distinct CDR3 sequences in the sample, roughly 11% were seen once. The sample was PBMCs, taken before TCRalphabeta/CD19-depleted stem cell transplant. Receptors originate from a child less than two years old with acute myeloid leukemia, due to receive a stem cell transplant.

Ten or more counts support this clonotype. The gene calls are TRBV3-1 and TRBJ2-1; no firm D call. Germline assignment: CDR1 LGHDT and CDR2 YNNKEL (reference sequence). This CDR3 comprises 12 residues. With 0 bases removed from V and 12 bases from J, the gap between germline ends came to 9 bases. The CDR3 sequence: CASSQEASRQFF. CDR3 bases: TGTGCCAGCAGCCAAGAGGCATCTCGGCAGTTCTTC.

This clonotype was counted at least ten times. The V gene is TRBV4-2, the J gene TRBJ2-1; TRBD2 matches 8 bases. Germline loops: CDR1 LGHNA, CDR2 YNFKEQ. With 7 bases clipped from V and 0 bases from J, the junction kept 5 bases outside the gene matches. This CDR3 region has 15 residues. The CDR3 DNA reads TGTGCCAGCAACCCAGGGACTAGCTCCTACAATGAGCAGTTCTTC. Residues: CASNPGTSSYNEQFF.

This clonotype has a count of ten or more. J is TRBJ2-1 and V is TRBV4-2; 8 nucleotides line up with TRBD1. The germline CDR1 and CDR2 sequences are LGHNA and YNFKEQ. V dropped 2 bases and J dropped 10; count of bases not matched to a gene: 4. CDR3 length equals 13 residues. CDR3 sequence reads: CASSQPTGVEQFF. DNA for the CDR3: TGTGCCAGCAGCCAACCGACAGGGGTCGAGCAGTTCTTC.

A few counts support this clonotype. The V and J genes are TRBV7-9 and TRBJ2-7, with D tentatively TRBD2 (6 bases). The CDR3 is 15 amino acids. Germline CDR1 and CDR2: SEHNR and FQNEAQ (reference sequence). Trimming took off 0 bases at V and 2 bases at J, with 11 bases between the two ends. CDR3 in amino acids: CASSLARAGTYEQYF. Written as DNA, the CDR3 is TGTGCCAGCAGCTTAGCCAGGGCGGGAACCTACGAGCAGTACTTC. Full variable domain (missing parts from reference TRBV7-9 and TRBJ2-7): DTGVSQNPRHKITKRGQNVTFRCDPISEHNRLYWYRQTLGQGPEFLTYFQNEAQLEKSRLLSDRFSAERPKGSFSTLEIQRTEQGDSAMYLCASSLARAGTYEQYFGPGTRLTVT.

This clonotype was detected ten times or more. The chain combines TRBV7-9 with TRBJ1-3; D possibly corresponds to TRBD1 (5 bases). Trimming cost V 0 bases and J 2 bases, with 5 bases left between them. This CDR3 is 14 amino acids long. Per the germline V gene, CDR1 is SEHNR and CDR2 is FQNEAQ (reference sequence). The CDR3 sequence is CASSLAGAGNTIYF. The CDR3 DNA is TGTGCCAGCAGCTTAGCAGGGGCTGGAAACACCATATATTTT.

J is TRBJ2-3 and V is TRBV6-1; no definite D call. CDR3 length: 15 residues. From germline, CDR1 is MNHNS and CDR2 SASEGT. V was clipped by 7 bases and J by 5 bases, with 19 bases between them. The CDR3 DNA is TGTGCCAGCATCTCGAGGCGGTGGGCCGGAGATACGCAGTATTTT. Translating gives CASISRRWAGDTQYF.

This clonotype appeared many times. The CDR3 loop is CASSLGTGPDTQYF. Written as DNA, the CDR3 is TGTGCCAGCAGCTTAGGGACAGGGCCAGATACGCAGTATTTT. The J gene is TRBJ2-3, the V gene TRBV7-6, with 8 bases that match TRBD1. Germline loops: CDR1 SGHVS, CDR2 FNYEAQ. The V gene end was trimmed by 1 base and the J gene end by 4 bases; junction bases not matched to a gene: 1. This CDR3 contains 14 residues.

This clonotype showed up many times. The chain has TRBV11-2 and TRBJ2-1, with D perhaps being TRBD1 or TRBD2 (5 bases each). Germline CDR1 reads SGHAT; CDR2 reads FQNNGV. The CDR3 is 15 residues long. The germline V and J ends were trimmed by 8 bases and 5 bases, with 19 bases remaining between them. The CDR3 is CASSFGASPDNEQFF. The CDR3 DNA sequence: TGTGCCAGCTCCTTCGGGGCTAGTCCTGACAATGAGCAGTTCTTC.

This clonotype was counted many times. The rearrangement uses TRBV5-1 and TRBJ1-1; D remains unclear. Trimming stripped 1 base from V and 2 bases from J, with 9 bases between. The CDR3 is 14 residues long. Germline CDR1 SGHRS, CDR2 YFSETQ. The CDR3 DNA sequence: TGCGCCAGCAGCTTGTTAGACGGAAACACTGAAGCTTTCTTT. Translation: CASSLLDGNTEAFF.

The rearrangement links TRBV12-3 or TRBV12-4 to TRBJ2-1; 10 bases map to TRBD2. The CDR3 spans 15 residues. V shed 4 bases, J shed 9 bases, and the junction held 9 bases outside the gene matches. The CDR3 sequence: CASSSTSGIGGEQFF. As DNA, the CDR3 is TGTGCCAGCAGTTCCACTAGCGGGATCGGGGGTGAGCAGTTCTTC.

The chain is built from TRBV5-1 and TRBJ2-1, with 10 positions matching TRBD1. The CDR3 has 17 amino acids. Germline V CDR1 and CDR2: SGHRS, YFSETQ. Unmatched junction bases numbered 17, after V lost 7 bases and J lost 7 bases. CDR3 bases: TGCGCCAGCGCCCCGGGGCCGACAGGGGGCTTGGGAAATGAGCAGTTCTTC. Translating it yields CASAPGPTGGLGNEQFF.

Concerning this clonotype: A much bigger clone sits one base away, suggesting this may be a read error. The V gene is TRBV7-9, the J gene TRBJ2-3; weak D call: TRBD1 (5 bases). This CDR3 has 15 amino acids. Trimming took off 1 base at V and 2 bases at J, with 10 bases between the two ends. From germline, CDR1 is SEHNR and CDR2 FQNEAQ (reference sequence). The CDR3 loop is CASSLDRTSTDTQYF. The CDR3 coding sequence is TGTGCCAGCAGCTTAGATAGGACATCCACAGATACGCAGTATTTT.

At least ten counts were recorded for this clonotype. This chain links TRBV12-3 or TRBV12-4 with TRBJ2-7; tentatively, D is TRBD2 (6 bases). The CDR3 sequence is 13 residues long. Trimming pared 6 bases from V and 5 bases from J, leaving 14 bases between. The CDR3 DNA follows: TGTGCCAGCAGGAGGACTATCCTCCACGAGCAGTACTTC. Residues: CASRRTILHEQYF.

The chain joins TRBV12-3 or TRBV12-4 to TRBJ2-1; TRBD2 aligns across 9 bases. The CDR3 is 14 amino acids. The ends lost 6 bases at V and 10 bases at J; junction bases unmatched: 10. CDR3 nucleotides: TGTGCCAGCAGCCTAGCGGGAACTGGAAACGAGCAGTTCTTC. Translated: CASSLAGTGNEQFF.

The chain recombines TRBV19 with TRBJ2-7; no definite D call. Germline CDR1 reads LNHDA; CDR2 reads SQIVND (reference sequence). This CDR3 region has 14 residues. Trimming removed 0 bases from V and 6 bases from J, with 12 bases in between. CDR3 bases: TGTGCCAGTAGTATAGACAGTTCTATTGGCGAGCAGTACTTC. It yields the protein CASSIDSSIGEQYF.

Many counts were recorded for this clonotype. This chain connects TRBV28 to TRBJ1-2; D is uncertain. The CDR3 has 15 residues. Between the trimmed V and J ends, which lost 4 bases and 2 bases, there was a span of 14 bases. The germline gives CDR1 MDHEN, CDR2 SYDVKM. CDR3 in amino acids: CASSWNTVLNYGYTF. The CDR3 coding sequence is TGTGCCAGCAGTTGGAACACAGTATTGAACTATGGCTACACCTTC.